This T cell receptor (beta chain) was profiled in a study of T cell responses to AZD1222 COVID-19 vaccine. Findings of the study overall: A reported finding is that nearly half of spike-specific TCRs target unmutated variant regions. Baseline seropositivity occurred in only six AZD1222 recipients. The repertoires were collected only after the peak T cell response. CD4 TCRs associated with vaccination spanned spike, dominating at 160-218 and 743-854.

This CDR3 region has 14 residues. Germline CDR1 reads SGHNT; CDR2 reads YENEEA. Trimming cost V 6 bases and J 6 bases, with 16 bases left between them. Using immunoSEQ multiplex PCR, the repertoire was profiled, and TCRdb retains in-frame clones only, with some absent. The sample data list 150,000 or so clones. On this clone itself: The antigen is not known.

The receptor was isolated from an adult in good health. V is TRBV11-3 and J is TRBJ2-3, with TRBD2 as a possible D gene (6 bases). The sequenced material came from peripheral blood. CDR3 in amino acids: CASSSRLDSDTQYF. The CDR3 DNA sequence: TGTGCCAGCAGTTCTAGACTAGATTCGGATACGCAGTATTTT.